This T cell receptor beta chain originates from a study of PD-1 blockade in classical Hodgkin lymphoma. Each patient's relapse followed autologous stem cell transplantation, and brentuximab vedotin exposure varied. This clone was picked up a small number of times. Germline assignment: CDR1 SEHNR and CDR2 FQNEAQ (reference sequence). After removal of 3 bases from V and 14 bases from J, the junction contained 10 bases not matched to a gene. The CDR3 is 14 amino acids. Generated by immunoSEQ multiplex PCR, the TCRdb table keeps only in-frame clones and is missing some. Found here are some 41,000 clones, 86% of them singletons; the top ten hold about 5.5%.

The TCR was taken from a human donor with classical Hodgkin lymphoma. The sequenced sample was peripheral blood mononuclear cells (PBMCs), obtained before the second cycle of nivolumab. The rearrangement joins TRBV7-9 to TRBJ2-4; 10 nucleotides line up with TRBD1. The DNA of the CDR3 is TGTGCCAGCAGCTTCCAAGGACAGGGGGGAAACGAGTACTTC. Translation: CASSFQGQGGNEYF.